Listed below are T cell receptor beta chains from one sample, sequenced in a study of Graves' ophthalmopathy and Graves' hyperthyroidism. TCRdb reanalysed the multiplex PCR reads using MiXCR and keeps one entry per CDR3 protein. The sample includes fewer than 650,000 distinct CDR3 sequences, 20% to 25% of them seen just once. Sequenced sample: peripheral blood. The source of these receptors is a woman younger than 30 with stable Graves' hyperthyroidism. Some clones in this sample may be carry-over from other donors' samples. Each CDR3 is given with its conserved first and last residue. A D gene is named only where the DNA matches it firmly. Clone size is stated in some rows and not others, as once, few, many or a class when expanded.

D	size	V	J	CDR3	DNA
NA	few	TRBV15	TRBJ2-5	CATSRDLTARSRETQYF	TGTGCCACCAGCAGAGATTTAACTGCCAGGTCGAGAGAGACCCAGTACTTC
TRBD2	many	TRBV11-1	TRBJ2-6	CASSSVGGFSGANVLTF	TGTGCCAGCAGCTCCGTGGGGGGGTTCTCTGGGGCCAACGTCCTGACTTTC
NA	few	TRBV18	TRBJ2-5	CASSPPSGAPQETQYF	TGTGCCAGCTCACCTCCTTCGGGGGCGCCCCAAGAGACCCAGTACTTC
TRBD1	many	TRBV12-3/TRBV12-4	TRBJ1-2	CASREDRENGYTF	TGTGCCAGCCGTGAAGACAGGGAGAATGGCTACACCTTC
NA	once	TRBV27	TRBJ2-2	CASEDLGGDTGELFF	TGTGCCAGCGAGGATCTAGGGGGGGACACCGGGGAGCTGTTTTTT
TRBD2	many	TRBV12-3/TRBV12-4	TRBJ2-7	CASSSRTSPYEQYF	TGTGCCAGCAGTTCGAGGACTAGCCCCTACGAGCAGTACTTC
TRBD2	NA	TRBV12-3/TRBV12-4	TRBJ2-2	CASSLGVAGQGELFF	TGTGCCAGCAGTTTAGGAGTAGCGGGACAAGGGGAGCTGTTTTTT
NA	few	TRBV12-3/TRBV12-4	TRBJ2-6	CASSPGRTGANVLTF	TGTGCCAGCAGTCCCGGACGAACCGGGGCCAACGTCCTGACTTTC
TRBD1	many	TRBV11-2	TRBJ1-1	CASSLGEGAGAFF	TGTGCCAGCAGCTTAGGAGAGGGGGCGGGAGCTTTCTTT
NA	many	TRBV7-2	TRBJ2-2	CASSLLGNTGELFF	TGTGCCAGCAGCTTATTAGGGAACACCGGGGAGCTGTTTTTT
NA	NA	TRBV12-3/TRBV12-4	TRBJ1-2	CASSFGEVDYGYTF	TGTGCCAGCAGTTTTGGGGAGGTGGACTATGGCTACACCTTC
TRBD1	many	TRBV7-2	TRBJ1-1	CASSSQGGGNTEAFF	TGTGCCAGCAGCTCTCAGGGGGGAGGGAACACTGAAGCTTTCTTT
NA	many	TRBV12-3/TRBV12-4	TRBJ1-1	CASSYRADTEAFF	TGTGCCAGCAGTTACAGGGCCGACACTGAAGCTTTCTTT
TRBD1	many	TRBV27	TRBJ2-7	CASKRQGFITYEQYF	TGTGCCAGCAAACGACAGGGATTCATTACTTACGAGCAGTACTTC
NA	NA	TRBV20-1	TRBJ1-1	CSARGREPEKAFF	TGCAGTGCTAGAGGGCGGGAGCCAGAGAAAGCTTTCTTT
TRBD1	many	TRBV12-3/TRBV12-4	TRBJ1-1	CASSSTGARIGAEAFF	TGTGCCAGCAGTTCGACAGGGGCGCGGATTGGCGCTGAAGCTTTCTTT
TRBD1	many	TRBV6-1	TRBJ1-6	CASSDGDSSNSPLHF	TGTGCCAGCAGTGACGGGGACAGTTCTAATTCACCCCTCCACTTT
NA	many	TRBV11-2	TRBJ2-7	CASSPGPNYEQYF	TGTGCCAGCAGCCCGGGACCTAACTACGAGCAGTACTTC